This T cell receptor (beta chain) came from a study of blood T cell repertoires in COVID-19. V gave up 3 bases and J gave up 4 bases, with 15 bases separating them. The CDR3 extends over 15 amino acids. Per the germline V gene, CDR1 is LNHDA and CDR2 is SQIVND (reference sequence). The method was immunoSEQ multiplex PCR; TCRdb's version includes in-frame clones alone and lacks a portion of them. The sample consists of 85,000 to 100,000 clones, approximately 85% of them appearing once. Source material: peripheral blood. The gene calls are TRBV19 and TRBJ1-2; no clear D gene. This clonotype was sampled from a man in his 60s with acute or convalescent COVID-19. The CDR3 is CASSIWQEPPYGYTF. The CDR3 region has the DNA TGTGCCAGTAGTATTTGGCAGGAACCCCCCTATGGCTACACCTTC.